The rows below give T cell receptor beta chains drawn from one sample of a study of blood T cells in healthy people across ages. Using its own MiXCR run on the 5' RACE reads, TCRdb lists one record per CDR3 protein. The table has some 700,000 distinct CDR3 sequences, about 42% seen once. Sequenced: blood. The source of these receptors is a woman aged 60-75 years in good health. Each CDR3 is given without its conserved first and last residue. The size of a clone is reported for some rows only, either as once, few or many, or as a class for expanded clones.

>TRBV7-2|many|TRBJ2-5
ASSVGRLEAQY
>TRBV20-1|.|TRBJ2-1
SASVRGGLDEQF
>TRBV4-2|many|TRBJ2-5
ASSQDRAETQY
>TRBV6-1|.|TRBJ1-4
ASSLRQGATEKLF
>TRBV27|few|TRBJ2-1
ASTPSISYNEQF
>TRBV4-3|.|TRBJ2-5
ASSQEGAIVHNEQY
>TRBV4-2|many|TRBJ1-2
ASSQEQGDGYT
>TRBV27|few|TRBJ1-5
ASSFRTGDQPQH
>TRBV9|.|TRBJ2-1
ASSVGTSGGLSYNEQF
>TRBV6-2/TRBV6-3|.|TRBJ2-3
ASSSYLTDVGDTQY
>TRBV6-2/TRBV6-3|few|TRBJ2-3
ASSYQGFTDTQY
>TRBV7-9|.|TRBJ1-1
ASSSTENEAF
>TRBV28|.|.
AGSPQGVETQY
>TRBV4-2|once|TRBJ1-2
ASSQEHNRPNYGYT
>TRBV12-3/TRBV12-4|.|TRBJ2-7
ASSGLGTGGSYEQY
>TRBV21-1|.|TRBJ2-1
ASSKAPCTGGNEQF
>TRBV20-1|.|TRBJ1-2
SSRQGGGGYT
>TRBV7-2|.|TRBJ2-3
ASSLSGGTSAGDTQY
>TRBV27|.|TRBJ2-2
ASSLSYTGELF
>TRBV27|.|.
ASSPRRGAETQY
>TRBV7-3|.|TRBJ2-7
ASSLMRSSGQGYNERY
>TRBV12-3/TRBV12-4|.|TRBJ2-1
ASSHRQGPYNEQF
>TRBV10-3|few|TRBJ2-1
AIREVAGTLYNEQF
>TRBV7-2|.|TRBJ2-7
ASSLGPSDRENGVYVQY
>TRBV25-1|.|TRBJ1-2
ASSEFVGSVYGYT
>TRBV2|.|TRBJ2-7
ASSADSGSHNEQY
>TRBV29-1|.|TRBJ2-1
SVEGGNMGYNEQF
>TRBV5-6|few|TRBJ2-1
ASTPQGLALNEQF
>TRBV9|.|TRBJ1-5
ASSPQDSNQPQH
>TRBV7-9|.|TRBJ1-4
ASSLMGGDEKLF
>TRBV6-2/TRBV6-3|few|TRBJ1-5
ASNQDHSNQPQH
>TRBV24-1|.|TRBJ2-2
ATPAGGLRTGELF
>TRBV7-2|.|TRBJ1-2
ASSLLPASYGYT
>TRBV6-5|.|TRBJ1-2
ASRRSEGAGGYT
>TRBV14|.|TRBJ2-7
ASSQTNEQY
>TRBV7-9|few|TRBJ1-2
ASSVEGFGGYT
>TRBV11-2|.|TRBJ2-5
ASRTSGRGHNEQY
>TRBV10-3|many|TRBJ2-5
AIRIAGEETQY
>TRBV11-2|.|TRBJ1-5
ASGGGAGQPQH
>TRBV12-3/TRBV12-4|few|TRBJ2-1
ASSLTSLDEQF
>TRBV9|few|TRBJ2-3
ASSVGTGGEVDTQY
>TRBV5-1|.|TRBJ2-1
ASSRSQGASYNEQF
>TRBV6-2/TRBV6-3|.|TRBJ2-1
ASSYGGPAEQF